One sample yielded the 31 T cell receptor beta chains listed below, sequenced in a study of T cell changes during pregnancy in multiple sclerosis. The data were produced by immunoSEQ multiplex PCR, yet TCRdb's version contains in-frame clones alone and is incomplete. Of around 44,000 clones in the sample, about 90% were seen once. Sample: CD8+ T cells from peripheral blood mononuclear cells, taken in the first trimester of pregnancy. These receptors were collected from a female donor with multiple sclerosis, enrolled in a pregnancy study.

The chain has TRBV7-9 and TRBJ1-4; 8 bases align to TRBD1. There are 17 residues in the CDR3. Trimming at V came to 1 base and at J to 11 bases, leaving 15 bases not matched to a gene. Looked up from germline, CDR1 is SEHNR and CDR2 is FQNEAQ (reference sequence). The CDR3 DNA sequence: TGTGCCAGCAGCTTAGAAACGGACAGGGATCCGAGGAAGAAACTGTTTTTT. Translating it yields CASSLETDRDPRKKLFF.

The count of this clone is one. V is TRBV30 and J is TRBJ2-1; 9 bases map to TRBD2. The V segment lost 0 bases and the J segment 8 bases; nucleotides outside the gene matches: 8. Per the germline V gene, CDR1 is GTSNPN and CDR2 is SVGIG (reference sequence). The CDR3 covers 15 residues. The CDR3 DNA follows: TGTGCCTGGAGTGTAGGCGGGGGGGCAATCTATGAGCAGTTCTTC. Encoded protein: CAWSVGGGAIYEQFF.

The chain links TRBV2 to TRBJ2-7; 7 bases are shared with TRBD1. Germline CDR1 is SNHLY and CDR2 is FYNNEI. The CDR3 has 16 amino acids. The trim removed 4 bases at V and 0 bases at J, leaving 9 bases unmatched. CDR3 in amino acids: CASSAPGDSGSYEQYF. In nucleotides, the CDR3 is TGTGCCAGCAGTGCCCCCGGGGACAGTGGCTCCTACGAGCAGTACTTC.

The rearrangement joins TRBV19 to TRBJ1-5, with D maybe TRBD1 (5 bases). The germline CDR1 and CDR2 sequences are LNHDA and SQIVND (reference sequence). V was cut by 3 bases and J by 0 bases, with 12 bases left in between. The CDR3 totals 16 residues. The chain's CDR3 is CASSMWGLDSNQPQHF. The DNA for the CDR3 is TGTGCCAGTAGTATGTGGGGCTTAGATAGCAATCAGCCCCAGCATTTT.

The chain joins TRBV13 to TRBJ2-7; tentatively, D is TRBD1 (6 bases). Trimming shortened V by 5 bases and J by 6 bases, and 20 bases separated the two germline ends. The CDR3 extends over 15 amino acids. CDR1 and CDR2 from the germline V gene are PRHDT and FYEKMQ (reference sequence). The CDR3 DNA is TGTGCCAGCAGCGACAAGCCTAGGGGCAGGGGCGAGCAGTACTTC. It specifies CASSDKPRGRGEQYF.

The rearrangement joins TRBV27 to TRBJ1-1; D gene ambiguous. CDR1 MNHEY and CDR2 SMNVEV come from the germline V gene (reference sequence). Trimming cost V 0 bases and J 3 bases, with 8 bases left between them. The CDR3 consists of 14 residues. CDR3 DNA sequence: TGTGCCAGCAGTTTATCGTTCCGGGACACTGAAGCTTTCTTT. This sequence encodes CASSLSFRDTEAFF.

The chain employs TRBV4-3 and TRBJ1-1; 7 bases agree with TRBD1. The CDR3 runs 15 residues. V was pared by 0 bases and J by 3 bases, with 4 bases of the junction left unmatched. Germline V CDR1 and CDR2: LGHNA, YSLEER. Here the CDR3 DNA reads TGCGCCAGCAGCCAAGAGAGGGACAGCTACACTGAAGCTTTCTTT. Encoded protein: CASSQERDSYTEAFF.

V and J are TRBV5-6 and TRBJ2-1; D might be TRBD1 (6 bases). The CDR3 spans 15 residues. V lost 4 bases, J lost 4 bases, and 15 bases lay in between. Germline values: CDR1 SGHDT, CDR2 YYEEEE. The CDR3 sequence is CASSPGTSGYNEQFF. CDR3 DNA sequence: TGTGCCAGCAGCCCAGGGACATCAGGGTACAATGAGCAGTTCTTC. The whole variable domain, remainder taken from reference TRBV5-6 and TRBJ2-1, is DAGVTQSPTHLIKTRGQQVTLRCSPKSGHDTVSWYQQALGQGPQFIFQYYEEEERQRGNFPDRFSGHQFPNYSSELNVNALLLGDSALYLCASSPGTSGYNEQFFGPGTRLTVL.

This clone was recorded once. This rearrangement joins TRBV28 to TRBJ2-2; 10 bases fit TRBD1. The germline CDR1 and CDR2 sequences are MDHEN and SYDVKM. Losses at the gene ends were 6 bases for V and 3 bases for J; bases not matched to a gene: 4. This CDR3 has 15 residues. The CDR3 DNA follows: TGTGCCAGCAGATCCGGGACAGGGGACACCGGGGAGCTGTTTTTT. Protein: CASRSGTGDTGELFF.

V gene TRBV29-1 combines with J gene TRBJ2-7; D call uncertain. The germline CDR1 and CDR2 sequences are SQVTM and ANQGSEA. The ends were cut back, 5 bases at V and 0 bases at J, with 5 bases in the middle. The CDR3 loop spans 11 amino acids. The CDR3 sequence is CSVRSSYEQYF. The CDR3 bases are TGCAGCGTTAGGAGCTCCTACGAGCAGTACTTC.

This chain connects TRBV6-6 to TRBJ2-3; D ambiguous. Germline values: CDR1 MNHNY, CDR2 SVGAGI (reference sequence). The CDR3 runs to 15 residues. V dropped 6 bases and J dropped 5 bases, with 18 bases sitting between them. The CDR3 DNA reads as TGTGCCAGCAGCACGGGTCTAGTGGCAGTAGATACGCAGTATTTT. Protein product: CASSTGLVAVDTQYF.

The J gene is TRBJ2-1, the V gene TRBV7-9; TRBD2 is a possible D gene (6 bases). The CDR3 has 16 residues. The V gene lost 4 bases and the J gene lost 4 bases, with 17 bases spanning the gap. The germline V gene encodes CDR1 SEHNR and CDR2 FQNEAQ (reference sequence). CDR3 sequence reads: CASSSSSSDEYNEQFF. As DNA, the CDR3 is TGTGCCAGCAGCTCTTCGTCTAGCGACGAATACAATGAGCAGTTCTTC.

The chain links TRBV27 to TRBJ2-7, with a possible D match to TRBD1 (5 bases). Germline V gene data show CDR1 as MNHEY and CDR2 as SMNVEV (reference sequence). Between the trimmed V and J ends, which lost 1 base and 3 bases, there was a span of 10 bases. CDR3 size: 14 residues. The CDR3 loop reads CASSLLGHIYEQYF. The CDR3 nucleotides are TGTGCCAGCAGTTTATTAGGACATATCTACGAGCAGTACTTC.

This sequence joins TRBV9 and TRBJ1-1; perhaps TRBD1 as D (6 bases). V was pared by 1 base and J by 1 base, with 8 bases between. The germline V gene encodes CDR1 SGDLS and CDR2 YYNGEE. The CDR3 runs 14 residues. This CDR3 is CASSVSGANTEAFF. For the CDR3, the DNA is TGTGCCAGCAGCGTATCAGGGGCGAACACTGAAGCTTTCTTT.

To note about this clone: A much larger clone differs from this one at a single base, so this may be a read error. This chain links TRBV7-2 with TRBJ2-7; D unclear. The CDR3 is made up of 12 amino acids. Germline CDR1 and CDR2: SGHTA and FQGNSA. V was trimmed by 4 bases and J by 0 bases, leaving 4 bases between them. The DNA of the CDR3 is TGTGCCAGCAGCTCGAGCTCCTACGAGCAGTACTTC. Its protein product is CASSSSSYEQYF.

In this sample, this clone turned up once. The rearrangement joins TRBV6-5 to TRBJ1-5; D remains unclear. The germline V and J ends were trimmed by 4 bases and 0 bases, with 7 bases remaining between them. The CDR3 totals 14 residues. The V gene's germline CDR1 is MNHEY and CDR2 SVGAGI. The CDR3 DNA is TGTGCCAGCAGTTCAGTGTATAGCAATCAGCCCCAGCATTTT. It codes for CASSSVYSNQPQHF.

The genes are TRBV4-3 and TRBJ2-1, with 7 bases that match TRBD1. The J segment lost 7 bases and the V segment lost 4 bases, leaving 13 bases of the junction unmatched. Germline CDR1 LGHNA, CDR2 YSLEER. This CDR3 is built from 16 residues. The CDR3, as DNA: TGCGCCAGCAGCCCCAACCTGGACAGGACGCGGAATGAGCAGTTCTTC. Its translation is CASSPNLDRTRNEQFF.

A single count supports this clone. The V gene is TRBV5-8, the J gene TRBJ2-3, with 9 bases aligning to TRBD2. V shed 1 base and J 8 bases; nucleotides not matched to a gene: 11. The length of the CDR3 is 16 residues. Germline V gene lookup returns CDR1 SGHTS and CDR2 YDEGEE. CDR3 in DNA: TGTGCCAGCAGCTTGTCTAGCGGGAATCTCGGCGGTACGCAGTATTTT. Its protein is CASSLSSGNLGGTQYF.

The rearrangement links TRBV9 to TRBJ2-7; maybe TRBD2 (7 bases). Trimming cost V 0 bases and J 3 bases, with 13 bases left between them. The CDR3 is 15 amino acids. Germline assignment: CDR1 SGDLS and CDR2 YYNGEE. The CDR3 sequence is CASSVGAGADYEQYF. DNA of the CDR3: TGTGCCAGCAGCGTAGGGGCGGGGGCAGACTACGAGCAGTACTTC.

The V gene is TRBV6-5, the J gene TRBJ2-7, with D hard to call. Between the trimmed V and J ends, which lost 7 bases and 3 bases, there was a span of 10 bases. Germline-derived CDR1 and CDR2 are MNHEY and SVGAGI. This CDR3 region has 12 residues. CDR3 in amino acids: CASINTDYEQYF. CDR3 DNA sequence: TGTGCCAGCATTAATACTGACTACGAGCAGTACTTC.

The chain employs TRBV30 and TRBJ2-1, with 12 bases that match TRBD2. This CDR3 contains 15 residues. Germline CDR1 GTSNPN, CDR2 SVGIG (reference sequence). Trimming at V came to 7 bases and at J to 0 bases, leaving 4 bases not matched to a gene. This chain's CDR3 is CASSGGVSSYNEQFF. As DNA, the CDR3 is TGTGCCTCTAGCGGGGGGGTTAGCTCCTACAATGAGCAGTTCTTC.

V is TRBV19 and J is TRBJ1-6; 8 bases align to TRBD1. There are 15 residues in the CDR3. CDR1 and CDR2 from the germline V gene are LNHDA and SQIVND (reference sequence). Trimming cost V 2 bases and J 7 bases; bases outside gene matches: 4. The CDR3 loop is CASSIITGGNSPLHF. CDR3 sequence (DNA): TGTGCCAGTAGTATAATCACAGGGGGGAATTCACCCCTCCACTTT.

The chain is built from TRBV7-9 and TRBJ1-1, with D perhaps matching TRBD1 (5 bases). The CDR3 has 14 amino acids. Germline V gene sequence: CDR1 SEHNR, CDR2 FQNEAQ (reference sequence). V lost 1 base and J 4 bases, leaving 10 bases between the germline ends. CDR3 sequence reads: CASSLVTGGTEAFF. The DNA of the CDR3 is TGTGCCAGCAGCTTAGTAACGGGGGGCACTGAAGCTTTCTTT.

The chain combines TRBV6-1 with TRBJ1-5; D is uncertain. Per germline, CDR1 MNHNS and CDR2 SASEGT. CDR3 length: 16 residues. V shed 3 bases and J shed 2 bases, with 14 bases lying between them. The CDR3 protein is CASSEDGGSGNQPQHF. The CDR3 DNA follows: TGTGCCAGCAGTGAGGATGGAGGAAGTGGCAATCAGCCCCAGCATTTT.

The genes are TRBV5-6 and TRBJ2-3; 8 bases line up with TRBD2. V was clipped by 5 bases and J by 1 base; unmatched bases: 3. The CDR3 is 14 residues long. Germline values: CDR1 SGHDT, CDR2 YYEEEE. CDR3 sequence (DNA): TGTGCCAGCAGTTCGGGGGGGGGCACAGATACGCAGTATTTT. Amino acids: CASSSGGGTDTQYF.

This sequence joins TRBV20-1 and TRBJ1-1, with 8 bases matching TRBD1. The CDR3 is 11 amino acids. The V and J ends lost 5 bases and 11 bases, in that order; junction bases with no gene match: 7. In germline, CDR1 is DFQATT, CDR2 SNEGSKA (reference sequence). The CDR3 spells CSAPWTGYAFF. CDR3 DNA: TGCAGTGCTCCTTGGACAGGGTACGCTTTCTTT.

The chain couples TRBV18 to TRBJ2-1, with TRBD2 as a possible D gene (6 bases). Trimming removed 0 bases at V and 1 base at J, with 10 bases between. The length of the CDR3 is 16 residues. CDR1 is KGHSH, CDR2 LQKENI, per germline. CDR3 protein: CASSPPTSGSYNEQFF. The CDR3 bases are TGTGCCAGCTCACCACCAACGAGCGGGTCCTACAATGAGCAGTTCTTC.

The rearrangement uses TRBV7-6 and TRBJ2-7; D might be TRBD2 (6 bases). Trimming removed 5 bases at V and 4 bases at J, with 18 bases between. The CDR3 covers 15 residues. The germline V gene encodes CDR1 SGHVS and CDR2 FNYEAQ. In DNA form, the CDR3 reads TGTGCCAGCAGCCCCCCAGGCGGGATCCGGTACGAGCAGTACTTC. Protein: CASSPPGGIRYEQYF.

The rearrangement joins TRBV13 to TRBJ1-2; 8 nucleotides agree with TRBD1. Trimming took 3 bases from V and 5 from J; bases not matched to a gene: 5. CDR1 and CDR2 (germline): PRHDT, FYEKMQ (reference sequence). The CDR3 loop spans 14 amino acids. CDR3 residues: CASSFQGAGYGYTF. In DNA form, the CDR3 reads TGTGCCAGCAGCTTTCAGGGGGCAGGGTATGGCTACACCTTC.

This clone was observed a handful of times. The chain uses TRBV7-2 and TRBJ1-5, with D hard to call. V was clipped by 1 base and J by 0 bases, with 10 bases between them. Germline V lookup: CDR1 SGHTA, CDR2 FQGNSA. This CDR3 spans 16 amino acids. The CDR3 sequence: CASSLVPGSSNQPQHF. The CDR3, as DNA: TGTGCCAGCAGCTTAGTTCCGGGTTCTAGCAATCAGCCCCAGCATTTT.

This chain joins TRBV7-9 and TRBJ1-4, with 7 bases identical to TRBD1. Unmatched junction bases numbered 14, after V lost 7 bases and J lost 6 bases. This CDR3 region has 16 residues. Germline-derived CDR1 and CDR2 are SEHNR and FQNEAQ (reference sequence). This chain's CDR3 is CASKAWQGGIDEKLFF. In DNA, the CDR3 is TGTGCCAGCAAAGCGTGGCAGGGGGGCATCGATGAAAAACTGTTTTTT.